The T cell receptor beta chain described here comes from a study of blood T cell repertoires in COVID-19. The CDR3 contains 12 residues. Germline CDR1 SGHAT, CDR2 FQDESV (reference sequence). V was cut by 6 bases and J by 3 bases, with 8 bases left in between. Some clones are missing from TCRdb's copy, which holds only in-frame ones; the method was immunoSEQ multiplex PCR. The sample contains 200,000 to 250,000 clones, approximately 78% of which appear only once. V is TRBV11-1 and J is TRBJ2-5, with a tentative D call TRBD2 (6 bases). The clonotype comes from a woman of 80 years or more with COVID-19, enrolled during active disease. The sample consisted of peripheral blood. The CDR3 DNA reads TGTGCCAGCAGTTCGGGGGAAGAGACCCAGTACTTC. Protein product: CASSSGEETQYF.